Sequencing of this T cell receptor (beta chain) was carried out in a study of CXCR3-negative and CXCR3-positive naive CD8 T cells. In regard to this clonotype: The antigen remains unidentified.

CDR1 is SQVTM and CDR2 is ANQGSEA in the germline V gene. The CDR3 has 13 residues. It was by 5' RACE with UMI labels that the TRB cDNA libraries were prepared. Following a re-call of the 5' RACE reads, TCRdb has one entry per CDR3 protein and lacks DNA. This sample contains roughly 130,000 distinct CDR3 sequences. Notes on the study in general: Higher TRB CDR3 hydrophobicity marked CXCR3-positive naive cells relative to CXCR3-negative naive cells.

The sequencing sample was made of naive CXCR3+ CD8+ T cells from blood. Subset meaning: CD45RO-CCR7+CD27+CD95- naive CD8+ T cells expressing CXCR3 (TNR3+). This receptor was obtained from a human donor in good health. Some clones in this sample may be carry-over from other donors' samples. The chain joins TRBV29-1 to TRBJ2-7; TCRdb lists TRBD1, though no DNA is available to test this call. CDR3 sequence: CSVQTDFTYEQYF.